Presented here are 20 T cell receptor beta chains from one specimen sequenced in a study of Ad26.COV2.S vaccination and SARS-CoV-2 variants. Assay: immunoSEQ multiplex PCR; the TCRdb copy retains only in-frame clones and omits some. The sample contains around 500,000 clones, 70% to 90% of which appear only once. Treatment: around 19 received Ad26.COV2.S at low or high dose, single or two shots; 5 received placebo; per-sample allocation not given. The study sampled participants on day 63 after the first vaccine or placebo injection. The specimen was peripheral blood, collected in a trial of Ad26.COV2.S vaccine versus placebo. The receptors were gathered from a person aged 18-60 years who received the Ad26.COV2.S COVID-19 vaccine or a placebo.

This rearrangement joins TRBV7-9 to TRBJ1-1, with D perhaps matching TRBD1 (6 bases). This CDR3 is 16 amino acids long. The ends were cut back, 4 bases at V and 0 bases at J, with 15 bases in the middle. Germline CDR1 and CDR2: SEHNR and FQNEAQ (reference sequence). The CDR3, as DNA: TGTGCCAGCAGCTGGTGGGGGCGGGGAATGAACACTGAAGCTTTCTTT. This sequence encodes CASSWWGRGMNTEAFF.

This chain links TRBV29-1 with TRBJ1-1; D is undetermined. The V gene's germline CDR1 is SQVTM and CDR2 ANQGSEA. The CDR3 runs to 12 residues. V lost 5 bases to trimming and J lost 4 bases, with 11 bases between them. In DNA form, the CDR3 reads TGCAGCGTTTATGAGGGCGGCACTGAAGCTTTCTTT. Encoded protein: CSVYEGGTEAFF.

The J gene is TRBJ2-3, the V gene TRBV13; 7 bases match TRBD2. This CDR3 is 15 amino acids long. After removal of 4 bases from V and 7 bases from J, the junction contained 11 bases not matched to a gene. The germline gives CDR1 PRHDT, CDR2 FYEKMQ (reference sequence). The CDR3, as DNA: TGTGCCAGCAGCTCCCCCCCGAGCGGGAACCATACGCAGTATTTT. Encoded protein: CASSSPPSGNHTQYF.

The chain has TRBV28 and TRBJ2-2, with D tentatively TRBD1 (5 bases). This CDR3 contains 12 residues. Deletions cut 11 bases from V and 1 base from J, with 8 bases between. Looked up from germline, CDR1 is MDHEN and CDR2 is SYDVKM. The CDR3 nucleotides are TGTGCCTCGACAGAGAACACCGGGGAGCTGTTTTTT. This gives the protein CASTENTGELFF.

This chain joins TRBV3-1 (or the pseudogene TRBV3-2) and TRBJ2-2; TRBD2 is a possible D gene (6 bases). Trimming left V 0 bases short and J 6 bases short, with 8 bases between. The CDR3 is 14 residues long. CDR1 is LGHDT and CDR2 is YNNKEL in the germline V gene (reference sequence). CDR3 in DNA: TGTGCCAGCAGCCAAGAGGGAGGCTCCGGGGAGCTGTTTTTT. Residues: CASSQEGGSGELFF.

This clone is a singleton in its sample. The chain employs TRBV30 and TRBJ2-1; TRBD2 agrees at 9 bases. Germline-derived CDR1 and CDR2 are GTSNPN and SVGIG (reference sequence). J gave up 6 bases and V 4 bases, and 13 bases lay outside the gene matches. CDR3 length equals 16 residues. The CDR3 nucleotides read TGTGCCTGGACCCTAAAGCGTGCGGGGGGGGTCAATGAGCAGTTCTTC. Its translation is CAWTLKRAGGVNEQFF.

With respect to this clone: Other DNA sequences from this sample encode an identical CDR3 as well. This sequence joins TRBV28 and TRBJ2-7; D perhaps matches TRBD1 (5 bases). Germline lookup yields CDR1 MDHEN and CDR2 SYDVKM. The germline V and J ends were trimmed by 6 bases and 2 bases, with 11 bases remaining between them. The CDR3 runs to 13 residues. CDR3 in DNA: TGTGCCAGCAGCCGGCAGGGTCCCTACGAGCAGTACTTC. It is translated as CASSRQGPYEQYF.

CDR3 DNA sequence: TGTGCCACCTCAGGGGACAGGGAGCAGTTCTTC. Translation: CATSGDREQFF. The chain carries TRBV15 and TRBJ2-1; 8 positions agree with TRBD1. CDR3 length equals 11 residues. Germline V gene data show CDR1 as LNHNV and CDR2 as YYDKDF (reference sequence). V lost 8 bases to trimming and J lost 10 bases; unmatched junction nucleotides: 4.

The chain couples TRBV6-5 to TRBJ2-1; D may be TRBD2 (5 bases). The CDR3 sequence is 15 residues long. Trimming left V 2 bases short and J 0 bases short, with 8 bases between. CDR1 MNHEY and CDR2 SVGAGI come from the germline V gene. The CDR3 DNA follows: TGTGCCAGCAGTTACCGGGATGACTCCTACAATGAGCAGTTCTTC. Translation: CASSYRDDSYNEQFF.

The chain joins TRBV30 to TRBJ1-1; D is unresolved. The CDR3 totals 13 residues. The germline V gene has CDR1 GTSNPN and CDR2 SVGIG (reference sequence). V lost 1 base and J 5 bases, leaving 11 bases between the germline ends. The DNA of the CDR3 is TGTGCCTGGAGTGAACCGACGGGAACTGAAGCTTTCTTT. Translating it yields CAWSEPTGTEAFF. Full variable domain (remainder filled in from reference TRBV30 and TRBJ1-1): SQTIHQWPATLVQPVGSPLSLECTVEGTSNPNLYWYRQAAGRGLQLLFYSVGIGQISSEVPQNLSASRPQDRQFILSSKKLLLSDSGFYLCAWSEPTGTEAFFGQGTRLTVV.

J is TRBJ2-7 and V is TRBV2; TRBD1 matches 10 bases. This CDR3 has 14 residues. Germline CDR1 SNHLY, CDR2 FYNNEI. With 7 bases clipped from V and 2 bases from J, the junction kept 5 bases outside the gene matches. CDR3 in amino acids: CASTADRGPYEQYF. In nucleotides, the CDR3 is TGTGCCAGCACTGCCGACAGGGGGCCCTACGAGCAGTACTTC. Full variable domain (missing parts from reference TRBV2 and TRBJ2-7): EPEVTQTPSHQVTQMGQEVILRCVPISNHLYFYWYRQILGQKVEFLVSFYNNEISEKSEIFDDQFSVERPDGSNFTLKIRSTKLEDSAMYFCASTADRGPYEQYFGPGTRLTVT.

The chain has TRBV18 and TRBJ1-2; 7 bases map to TRBD1. The CDR3 covers 14 residues. Germline V gene sequence: CDR1 KGHSH, CDR2 LQKENI. The V gene end was trimmed by 2 bases and the J gene end by 4 bases; junction bases not matched to a gene: 4. The CDR3 here is CASSPGTASYGYTF. Here the CDR3 DNA reads TGTGCCAGCTCACCAGGGACAGCCTCCTATGGCTACACCTTC. Filled out from reference TRBV18 and TRBJ1-2, the complete variable domain reads NAGVMQNPRHLVRRRGQEARLRCSPMKGHSHVYWYRQLPEEGLKFMVYLQKENIIDESGMPKERFSAEFPKEGPSILRIQQVVRGDSAAYFCASSPGTASYGYTFGSGTRLTVV.

This chain links TRBV30 with TRBJ2-1; tentatively, D is TRBD1 (5 bases). V dropped 3 bases and J dropped 5 bases, with 17 bases sitting between them. This CDR3 is 15 amino acids long. The germline CDR1 and CDR2 sequences are GTSNPN and SVGIG (reference sequence). CDR3 in DNA: TGTGCCTGGAGCGAAGACAGTGGGCGGCACAATGAGCAGTTCTTC. Translating it yields CAWSEDSGRHNEQFF.

The J gene is TRBJ2-2, the V gene TRBV15, with 7 bases that match TRBD1. J lost 7 bases, V lost 4 bases, and 18 bases had no gene match. This CDR3 comprises 18 residues. CDR1 and CDR2 from the germline V gene are LNHNV and YYDKDF (reference sequence). The CDR3 DNA sequence: TGTGCCACCAGCACAGGGTATTCCGGGACAGCTACTTACGGGGAGCTGTTTTTT. Translating gives CATSTGYSGTATYGELFF.

The genes are TRBV6-1 and TRBJ2-2; no definite D call. The CDR3 extends over 16 amino acids. V dropped 4 bases and J dropped 6 bases, with 18 bases sitting between them. Germline V gives CDR1 MNHNS, CDR2 SASEGT. The CDR3 loop is CASSGITSPWAGELFF. As DNA, the CDR3 is TGTGCCAGCAGTGGGATAACAAGCCCCTGGGCCGGGGAGCTGTTTTTT.

This clone was detected only once. The genes are TRBV7-9 and TRBJ2-7, with 10 bases that match TRBD2. The CDR3 extends over 14 amino acids. CDR1 is SEHNR and CDR2 is FQNEAQ in the germline V gene (reference sequence). V shed 5 bases, J shed 4 bases, and the junction held 5 bases outside the gene matches. The DNA of the CDR3 is TGTGCCAGCAGCATCGGACTAGCGGCGTACGAGCAGTACTTC. This sequence encodes CASSIGLAAYEQYF. Variable domain in full (rest from reference TRBV7-9 and TRBJ2-7): DTGVSQNPRHKITKRGQNVTFRCDPISEHNRLYWYRQTLGQGPEFLTYFQNEAQLEKSRLLSDRFSAERPKGSFSTLEIQRTEQGDSAMYLCASSIGLAAYEQYFGPGTRLTVT.

The J gene is TRBJ2-6, the V gene TRBV7-8, with TRBD2 matching 7 bases. Germline CDR1 SGHVS, CDR2 FQNEAQ. This CDR3 spans 18 amino acids. Trimming at V came to 3 bases and at J to 0 bases, leaving 8 bases not matched to a gene. The CDR3 DNA is TGTGCCAGCAGCTTTTTAGGCGGGAGAGTCTCTGGGGCCAACGTCCTGACTTTC. Translated: CASSFLGGRVSGANVLTF.

This clone was seen once. The chain links TRBV5-6 to TRBJ1-1, with D perhaps TRBD1 (5 bases). Germline assignment: CDR1 SGHDT and CDR2 YYEEEE. V was clipped by 6 bases and J by 2 bases, with 17 bases between them. The CDR3 sequence is 15 residues long. CDR3 sequence: CASTIGGRENTEAFF. CDR3 nucleotides: TGTGCCAGCACCATTGGGGGTCGGGAAAACACTGAAGCTTTCTTT.

The CDR3 protein is CASSIVQGAYEQYF. The CDR3 nucleotides read TGTGCCAGTAGTATAGTTCAGGGGGCCTACGAGCAGTACTTC. The V and J genes are TRBV19 and TRBJ2-7, with TRBD1 identical over 7 bases. Losses at the gene ends were 1 base for V and 2 bases for J; bases not matched to a gene: 2. Germline assignment: CDR1 LNHDA and CDR2 SQIVND (reference sequence). The CDR3 is 14 amino acids.

This clone was seen a handful of times. The V gene is TRBV5-1, the J gene TRBJ1-6, with TRBD1 as a possible D gene (5 bases). Trimming cost V 4 bases and J 5 bases, with 13 bases left between them. Germline-derived CDR1 and CDR2 are SGHRS and YFSETQ. CDR3 length: 15 amino acids. DNA of the CDR3: TGCGCCAGCAGCGAAGGGACCTGGGATAATTCACCCCTCCACTTT. Amino acids: CASSEGTWDNSPLHF.